What follows are 30 T cell receptor beta chains derived from one specimen sequenced in a study of patients and donors after allogeneic stem cell transplantation. From the RT-PCR reads, TCRdb called clonotypes with MiXCR, one entry per CDR3 protein. The sample records fewer than 500,000 distinct CDR3 sequences, 16% being singletons. Specimen: blood, either unsorted or a sorted T cell fraction (not recorded which). These receptors all stem from a human donor who was either an allogeneic HSCT recipient or a stem cell or donor lymphocyte infusion donor (not recorded which). It is not recorded whose cells these are; they may come from a transplant donor.

This clonotype was detected many times. J is TRBJ2-6 and V is TRBV5-5; 7 bases line up with TRBD2. The CDR3 covers 18 residues. Trimming at V came to 4 bases and at J to 3 bases, leaving 13 bases not matched to a gene. Looked up from germline, CDR1 is SGHKS and CDR2 is YYEKEE (reference sequence). CDR3 in DNA: TGTGCCAGCAGCAGCGGGACTGGGTGGTTTCATGGGGCCAACGTCCTGACTTTC. It specifies CASSSGTGWFHGANVLTF.

This clonotype showed up just a few times. The chain carries TRBV6-2 or TRBV6-3 and TRBJ2-1; D possibly uses TRBD1 or TRBD2 (5 bases each). Germline values: CDR1 MNHEY, CDR2 SVGEGT. This CDR3 has 13 residues. The germline V and J ends were trimmed by 11 bases and 5 bases, with 16 bases remaining between them. The DNA of the CDR3 is TGTGCCGGGACCGGGACCTCTAACAATGAGCAGTTCTTC. It codes for CAGTGTSNNEQFF.

This clonotype was observed a few times. The rearrangement links TRBV12-3 or TRBV12-4 to TRBJ1-4; D remains ambiguous. The CDR3 runs 12 residues. V lost 7 bases, J lost 8 bases, and 11 bases lay in between. The CDR3 coding sequence is TGTGCCAGCAAGCGGGCGTCCGAAAAACTGTTTTTT. Its translation is CASKRASEKLFF.

This clonotype was seen ten or more times. The chain combines TRBV12-3 or TRBV12-4 with TRBJ2-7, with D unresolved. Trimming cost V 5 bases and J 3 bases, with 5 bases left between them. This CDR3 region has 11 residues. The CDR3 DNA reads TGTGCCAGCAGTCGATACTACGAGCAGTACTTC. Residues: CASSRYYEQYF.

This clonotype has just a few counts. The J gene is TRBJ2-1, the V gene TRBV4-1; TRBD2 aligns across 11 bases. The CDR3 extends over 16 amino acids. V was clipped by 0 bases and J by 8 bases; unmatched bases: 6. Germline lookup yields CDR1 MGHRA and CDR2 YSYEKL. The CDR3 protein is CASSQETSGSLHEQFF. CDR3 DNA: TGCGCCAGCAGCCAAGAAACTAGCGGGAGTCTCCATGAGCAGTTCTTC.

The genes are TRBV5-5 and TRBJ2-3; the match to TRBD2 covers 7 bases. This CDR3 spans 15 amino acids. Losses at the gene ends were 1 base for V and 2 bases for J; bases not matched to a gene: 4. Germline CDR1 and CDR2: SGHKS and YYEKEE (reference sequence). CDR3 sequence (DNA): TGTGCCAGCAGCTTGCAACTAGCGATCACAGATACGCAGTATTTT. The encoded protein is CASSLQLAITDTQYF.

Of note for this clonotype: Because the CDR3 is missing its conserved closing phenylalanine or tryptophan, this is likely a read error. V is TRBV20-1 and J is TRBJ1-1; TRBD1 matches 9 bases. The germline gives CDR1 DFQATT, CDR2 SNEGSKA (reference sequence). V lost 7 bases, J lost 0 bases, and 6 bases stayed unmatched. The CDR3 consists of 14 residues. The CDR3 sequence: CSGTGAFMNTEAFY. Here the CDR3 DNA reads TGCAGTGGGACAGGGGCGTTCATGAACACTGAAGCTTTCTAT.

In its sample, this clonotype was seen a few times. In nucleotides, the CDR3 is TGCGCCAGCAGCTCTCGATGGGGGCCCTACGAGCAGTACTTC. This translates into CASSSRWGPYEQYF. The chain combines TRBV5-1 with TRBJ2-7; a weak D match, TRBD1 (6 bases). V shed 3 bases and J shed 2 bases, with 12 bases lying between them. This CDR3 comprises 14 residues. Germline V gene lookup returns CDR1 SGHRS and CDR2 YFSETQ.

This clonotype was observed a handful of times. The rearrangement links TRBV6-1 to TRBJ2-7, with 11 bases that match TRBD2. The CDR3 length is 18 residues. Trimming cost V 1 base and J 4 bases; bases outside gene matches: 12. The germline V gene encodes CDR1 MNHNS and CDR2 SASEGT. The CDR3 DNA reads as TGTGCCAGCAGTGAAGGGCTAGCGGGAGGACCCCTCGGGTACGAGCAGTACTTC. Its translation: CASSEGLAGGPLGYEQYF.

There are a few counts of this clonotype. The V gene is TRBV20-1, the J gene TRBJ2-7; 11 positions match TRBD2. The CDR3 is made up of 15 amino acids. The germline V gene encodes CDR1 DFQATT and CDR2 SNEGSKA (reference sequence). V trimming: 5 bases; J trimming: 0 bases; junction bases outside the gene matches: 6. CDR3 protein: CSAYLAGGPSYEQYF. CDR3 DNA sequence: TGCAGTGCTTACTTAGCGGGAGGGCCCTCCTACGAGCAGTACTTC.

The V and J genes are TRBV5-1 and TRBJ2-7; 13 positions agree with TRBD2. V trimming: 3 bases; J trimming: 2 bases; junction bases outside the gene matches: 11. The CDR3 is 18 amino acids. Germline values: CDR1 SGHRS, CDR2 YFSETQ. The CDR3 is CASSWGRTSGRLTYEQYF. The CDR3 DNA reads TGCGCCAGCAGCTGGGGACGGACTAGCGGGAGACTAACCTACGAGCAGTACTTC. Combining the CDR3 with reference TRBV5-1 and TRBJ2-7 gives the whole variable domain KAGVTQTPRYLIKTRGQQVTLSCSPISGHRSVSWYQQTPGQGLQFLFEYFSETQRNKGNFPGRFSGRQFSNSRSEMNVSTLELGDSALYLCASSWGRTSGRLTYEQYFGPGTRLTVT.

V usage is TRBV20-1 and J usage is TRBJ2-3; D uncertain. This CDR3 contains 13 residues. V shed 3 bases and J shed 3 bases, with 10 bases lying between them. Per the germline V gene, CDR1 is DFQATT and CDR2 is SNEGSKA (reference sequence). CDR3 amino acids: CSASYRGTDTQYF. The DNA of the CDR3 is TGCAGTGCTAGTTATCGCGGAACAGATACGCAGTATTTT.

The chain joins TRBV6-5 to TRBJ2-7; D ambiguous. V lost 4 bases to trimming and J lost 6 bases, with 7 bases between them. Germline V gene sequence: CDR1 MNHEY, CDR2 SVGAGI. CDR3 length: 11 amino acids. DNA of the CDR3: TGTGCCAGCAGTTCACCCCCCGAGCAGTACTTC. Translation gives CASSSPPEQYF.

The chain's CDR3 is CASTPPGQGAAEAFF. Here the CDR3 DNA reads TGTGCCAGCACCCCACCGGGACAGGGGGCGGCTGAAGCTTTCTTT. V and J are TRBV7-9 and TRBJ1-1, with 12 positions matching TRBD1. CDR1 is SEHNR, CDR2 FQNEAQ, per germline (reference sequence). V gave up 7 bases and J gave up 6 bases; unmatched junction bases: 9. There are 15 residues in the CDR3.

The genes are TRBV5-1 and TRBJ1-4, with D unclear. This CDR3 contains 14 residues. CDR1 is SGHRS and CDR2 is YFSETQ in the germline V gene. Trimming removed 0 bases at V and 4 bases at J, with 7 bases between. The chain's CDR3 is CASSLGADNEKLFF. The CDR3 DNA is TGCGCCAGCAGCTTGGGGGCCGATAATGAAAAACTGTTTTTT. Looking up the rest from reference TRBV5-1 and TRBJ1-4 gives the full variable domain: KAGVTQTPRYLIKTRGQQVTLSCSPISGHRSVSWYQQTPGQGLQFLFEYFSETQRNKGNFPGRFSGRQFSNSRSEMNVSTLELGDSALYLCASSLGADNEKLFFGSGTQLSVL.

V usage is TRBV5-1 and J usage is TRBJ1-1; TRBD1 matches at 8 bases. This CDR3 region has 14 residues. Germline CDR1 and CDR2: SGHRS and YFSETQ. The V segment lost 4 bases and the J segment 5 bases; nucleotides outside the gene matches: 7. The CDR3 loop is CASSQDRGWTEAFF. CDR3 sequence (DNA): TGCGCCAGCAGCCAAGACAGGGGTTGGACTGAAGCTTTCTTT. Complete variable domain (other parts from reference TRBV5-1 and TRBJ1-1): KAGVTQTPRYLIKTRGQQVTLSCSPISGHRSVSWYQQTPGQGLQFLFEYFSETQRNKGNFPGRFSGRQFSNSRSEMNVSTLELGDSALYLCASSQDRGWTEAFFGQGTRLTVV.

This clonotype showed up many times. V is TRBV29-1 and J is TRBJ2-7; the match to TRBD1 covers 10 bases. The trim removed 6 bases at V and 2 bases at J, leaving 4 bases unmatched. CDR3 length equals 13 residues. The germline V gene has CDR1 SQVTM and CDR2 ANQGSEA. CDR3 region: CSVPGTGAYEQYF. The CDR3 DNA reads as TGCAGCGTGCCGGGGACAGGGGCCTACGAGCAGTACTTC.

There are many counts of this clonotype. The V and J genes are TRBV12-3 or TRBV12-4 and TRBJ2-1, with D maybe TRBD1 (5 bases). With 5 bases removed from V and 10 bases from J, the gap between germline ends came to 12 bases. The CDR3 loop spans 12 amino acids. CDR3 protein: CASSPRQREQFF. The CDR3 bases are TGTGCCAGCAGTCCCCGACAGAGGGAGCAGTTCTTC.

This clonotype was seen more than once but under ten times. In DNA, the CDR3 is TGTGCCACCGCACTCCGGGACAGAAATTCACCCCTCCACTTT. This sequence encodes CATALRDRNSPLHF. The chain uses TRBV6-1 and TRBJ1-6; TRBD1 aligns across 7 bases. The junction had 10 bases not matched to a gene; V was cut back by 10 bases and J by 7 bases. Germline assignment: CDR1 MNHNS and CDR2 SASEGT. CDR3 length: 14 amino acids.

This clonotype was detected a few times. The rearrangement joins TRBV2 to TRBJ2-7; 10 bases are shared with TRBD2. The CDR3 loop spans 14 amino acids. Unmatched junction bases numbered 2, after V lost 4 bases and J lost 2 bases. The germline gives CDR1 SNHLY, CDR2 FYNNEI. The CDR3 sequence is CASSVSGGAYEQYF. In DNA, the CDR3 is TGTGCCAGCAGTGTCAGCGGGGGGGCCTACGAGCAGTACTTC. The entire variable domain, with the rest obtained from reference TRBV2 and TRBJ2-7, is as follows: EPEVTQTPSHQVTQMGQEVILRCVPISNHLYFYWYRQILGQKVEFLVSFYNNEISEKSEIFDDQFSVERPDGSNFTLKIRSTKLEDSAMYFCASSVSGGAYEQYFGPGTRLTVT.

The rearrangement uses TRBV2 and TRBJ2-3; D uncertain. The germline V and J ends were trimmed by 2 bases and 6 bases, with 9 bases remaining between them. CDR1 SNHLY and CDR2 FYNNEI come from the germline V gene. The CDR3 extends over 13 amino acids. This chain's CDR3 is CASSEPGSDTQYF. CDR3 nucleotides: TGTGCCAGCAGTGAACCTGGGTCCGATACGCAGTATTTT.

This clonotype has ten or more counts. The rearrangement uses TRBV12-3 or TRBV12-4 and TRBJ2-1; the match to TRBD2 covers 10 bases. Germline trimming cut 5 bases from V and 7 bases from J; bases unmatched to any gene: 8. This CDR3 region has 15 residues. The CDR3 reads CASSLLAGVQNEQFF. The DNA for the CDR3 is TGTGCCAGCAGTCTTCTAGCGGGAGTGCAAAATGAGCAGTTCTTC.

The chain has TRBV3-1 and TRBJ1-1; perhaps TRBD1 as D (5 bases). Trimming took 1 base from V and 7 from J, leaving 13 bases between them. This CDR3 contains 14 residues. Germline values: CDR1 LGHDT, CDR2 YNNKEL (reference sequence). CDR3 protein: CASSQGQMVGEAFF. The CDR3, as DNA: TGTGCCAGCAGCCAAGGACAGATGGTTGGTGAAGCTTTCTTT. The full variable domain, with the rest looked up from reference TRBV3-1 and TRBJ1-1, is DTAVSQTPKYLVTQMGNDKSIKCEQNLGHDTMYWYKQDSKKFLKIMFSYNNKELIINETVPNRFSPKSPDKAHLNLHINSLELGDSAVYFCASSQGQMVGEAFFGQGTRLTVV.

This clonotype has a handful of counts. The chain joins TRBV9 to TRBJ2-1, with D perhaps matching TRBD2 (5 bases). This CDR3 spans 12 amino acids. The germline V gene has CDR1 SGDLS and CDR2 YYNGEE. The V end was cut by 3 bases, the J end by 8 bases, with 9 bases between. The CDR3 here is CASSAGRDEQFF. CDR3 DNA: TGTGCCAGCAGCGCCGGGCGGGATGAGCAGTTCTTC.

This clonotype has a handful of counts. The chain has TRBV27 and TRBJ2-7; TRBD1 or TRBD2 may be the D gene (6 bases each). This CDR3 has 16 amino acids. V was cut by 2 bases and J by 0 bases, with 14 bases left in between. Germline CDR1 MNHEY, CDR2 SMNVEV (reference sequence). In DNA form, the CDR3 reads TGTGCCAGCAGTTTAAGGGGAAGGGGGGCCTCCTACGAGCAGTACTTC. Translation: CASSLRGRGASYEQYF.

The chain recombines TRBV6-5 with TRBJ1-1, with D unclear. Germline-derived CDR1 and CDR2 are MNHEY and SVGAGI. V gave up 2 bases and J gave up 6 bases, with 10 bases separating them. The CDR3 contains 13 residues. The CDR3 nucleotides read TGTGCCAGCAGTTACGAGAGGGTGGCTGAAGCTTTCTTT. As protein: CASSYERVAEAFF.

The chain couples TRBV3-1 to TRBJ2-7; D remains ambiguous. This CDR3 contains 18 residues. Germline V lookup: CDR1 LGHDT, CDR2 YNNKEL (reference sequence). V lost 2 bases, J lost 3 bases, and 23 bases lay in between. The CDR3 reads CASSQSSLGGGVHYEQYF. CDR3 coding DNA: TGTGCCAGCAGCCAAAGTTCTCTCGGCGGTGGGGTCCACTACGAGCAGTACTTC.

The chain couples TRBV12-3 or TRBV12-4 to TRBJ2-1; D may be TRBD1 (6 bases). The V end lost 0 bases, the J end lost 6 bases, and 12 bases lay between the germline ends. This CDR3 region has 15 residues. CDR3 protein: CASSLARLRGNEQFF. The CDR3, as DNA: TGTGCCAGCAGTTTAGCGCGGCTCAGGGGCAATGAGCAGTTCTTC.

V usage is TRBV5-1 and J usage is TRBJ1-4; possibly TRBD1 for D (5 bases). From germline, CDR1 is SGHRS and CDR2 YFSETQ. The CDR3 consists of 14 residues. Trimming stripped 4 bases from V and 1 base from J, with 8 bases between. The CDR3 region has the DNA TGCGCCAGCAGCAGACAGTTAACTAATGAAAAACTGTTTTTT. Amino acids: CASSRQLTNEKLFF.

This chain connects TRBV6-1 to TRBJ2-7, with TRBD2 identical over 8 bases. V lost 6 bases, J lost 0 bases, and 10 bases stayed unmatched. Germline assignment: CDR1 MNHNS and CDR2 SASEGT. The CDR3 covers 16 residues. This CDR3 is CASSTSRLALSYEQYF. Written as DNA, the CDR3 is TGTGCCAGCAGCACCAGTAGACTAGCGCTCTCCTACGAGCAGTACTTC.